This T cell receptor beta chain emerged from a study of long-term antiretroviral therapy in people with HIV. Background on the study: Collection of the earliest samples took place about a decade ahead of the 2015 immediate-ART recommendation. Broader study findings: Dominance of pre-ART expanded clones persisted, fluctuating and often declining after ART. Transplant donor controls retained higher diversity, though diversity increased after ART.

The libraries were made with immunoSEQ v3.0 at survey level. TCRdb keeps only in-frame clones here, not all; method: immunoSEQ multiplex PCR. The sample gives around 26,000 clones, roughly 82% of which show up once; about 2.4% is in the top ten. In the case of this clone: Its antigen is as yet unknown.

Germline CDR1 LNHDA, CDR2 SQIVND (reference sequence). The CDR3 has 14 amino acids. The germline V and J ends were trimmed by 4 bases and 5 bases, with 15 bases remaining between them. The V gene is TRBV19, the J gene TRBJ2-7; D might be TRBD2 (5 bases). The sample consisted of unsorted PBMCs, taken 3 years after starting antiretroviral therapy. This TCR came from a middle-aged man with HIV. CDR3 nucleotides: TGTGCCAGTAGTACCTTGGTGGGGAGCAACGAGCAGTACTTC. Amino acids: CASSTLVGSNEQYF. Full variable domain (remainder filled in from reference TRBV19 and TRBJ2-7): DGGITQSPKYLFRKEGQNVTLSCEQNLNHDAMYWYRQDPGQGLRLIYYSQIVNDFQKGDIAEGYSVSREKKESFPLTVTSAQKNPTAFYLCASSTLVGSNEQYFGPGTRLTVT.